One and the same sample provided the 23 T cell receptor beta chains below, sequenced in a study of blood T cell repertoires in COVID-19. The data were produced by immunoSEQ multiplex PCR, yet TCRdb's version contains in-frame clones alone and is incomplete. The repertoire has more than 10,000 clones, roughly 76% of them found once; the top ten carry about 30%. Sample: peripheral blood. The receptors were gathered from a human donor in a cohort sampled during active COVID-19.

The rearrangement uses TRBV2 and TRBJ1-1, with D unresolved. Germline CDR1 reads SNHLY; CDR2 reads FYNNEI. V shed 7 bases and J shed 3 bases, with 15 bases lying between them. The CDR3 is 14 amino acids. CDR3 protein: CASNARGRDTEAFF. The CDR3 bases are TGTGCCAGCAACGCCCGGGGAAGGGACACTGAAGCTTTCTTT.

The chain uses TRBV9 and TRBJ2-1; 12 positions agree with TRBD2. This CDR3 has 15 residues. Germline V gene sequence: CDR1 SGDLS, CDR2 YYNGEE. Germline trimming cut 1 base from V and 10 bases from J; bases unmatched to any gene: 6. CDR3 protein: CASSVFPGTSGEQFF. The CDR3 bases are TGTGCCAGCAGCGTATTTCCCGGGACTAGCGGGGAGCAGTTCTTC.

This clone was observed a single time. V gene TRBV3-1 (or the pseudogene TRBV3-2) combines with J gene TRBJ2-7, with TRBD1 as a possible D gene (7 bases). Per the germline V gene, CDR1 is LGHDT and CDR2 is YNNKEL (reference sequence). V was shortened by 3 bases and J by 5 bases, with 17 bases between the two germline ends. The CDR3 has 15 residues. CDR3 sequence: CASSHGGRGRNEQYF. The CDR3 DNA sequence: TGTGCCAGCAGCCATGGTGGCAGGGGGAGGAACGAGCAGTACTTC.

In its sample, this clone was seen a few times. The V call is TRBV30, the J call TRBJ2-7, with D maybe TRBD1 (7 bases). V was cut by 2 bases and J by 7 bases, with 18 bases left in between. Germline V lookup: CDR1 GTSNPN, CDR2 SVGIG (reference sequence). The CDR3 contains 14 residues. DNA for the CDR3: TGTGCCTGGAGTTTAACGGCAGGGGGAGGAGAGCAGTACTTC. Translated, it gives CAWSLTAGGGEQYF.

This clone was seen ten or more times. The chain links TRBV5-1 to TRBJ2-2, with TRBD1 as a possible D gene (6 bases). This CDR3 is 13 amino acids long. Trimming left V 2 bases short and J 7 bases short, with 9 bases between. The germline CDR1 and CDR2 sequences are SGHRS and YFSETQ. This chain's CDR3 is CASSFGTIGELFF. CDR3 coding DNA: TGCGCCAGCAGCTTTGGGACAATCGGGGAGCTGTTTTTT.

The rearrangement joins TRBV6-5 to TRBJ2-5, with D possibly TRBD1 on 7 matching bases. CDR1 MNHEY and CDR2 SVGAGI come from the germline V gene. CDR3 length equals 14 residues. V lost 5 bases to trimming and J lost 4 bases, with 14 bases between them. The CDR3 reads CASSIRGRGETQYF. CDR3 in DNA: TGTGCCAGCAGTATAAGGGGGCGGGGAGAGACCCAGTACTTC.

This clone was detected only a few times. The V gene is TRBV30, the J gene TRBJ1-1; possibly TRBD1 for D (6 bases). CDR1 GTSNPN and CDR2 SVGIG come from the germline V gene (reference sequence). The CDR3 totals 10 residues. Trimming cost V 5 bases and J 7 bases, with 8 bases left between them. The CDR3 spells CAWGGREAFF. CDR3 nucleotide sequence: TGTGCCTGGGGGGGGCGTGAAGCTTTCTTT.

This clone was detected a few times. The chain uses TRBV28 and TRBJ2-3, with D tentatively TRBD1 (6 bases). The CDR3 has 16 amino acids. Trimming left V 3 bases short and J 3 bases short, with 16 bases between. Germline lookup yields CDR1 MDHEN and CDR2 SYDVKM. CDR3 sequence (DNA): TGTGCCAGCAGTTTGCCAACCTTAGGGGGTACAGATACGCAGTATTTT. It codes for CASSLPTLGGTDTQYF.

The chain couples TRBV11-2 to TRBJ2-7; 8 positions match TRBD1. The V gene's germline CDR1 is SGHAT and CDR2 FQNNGV. The CDR3 length is 14 residues. J was trimmed by 5 bases and V by 4 bases; bases with no gene match: 7. The CDR3 protein is CASSSGTGSNEQYF. CDR3 nucleotides: TGTGCCAGCAGCTCCGGGACAGGTTCTAACGAGCAGTACTTC.

This clone was seen just once. The rearrangement joins TRBV4-1 to TRBJ1-5; a weak D match, TRBD1 (6 bases). There are 16 residues in the CDR3. Germline CDR1 reads MGHRA; CDR2 reads YSYEKL. Trimming shortened V by 0 bases and J by 2 bases, and 11 bases separated the two germline ends. CDR3: CASSQDRRGGNQPQHF. The CDR3 nucleotides are TGCGCCAGCAGCCAAGACCGCAGGGGTGGCAATCAGCCCCAGCATTTT.

The chain has TRBV27 and TRBJ2-1, with TRBD1 matching over 11 bases. The J segment lost 7 bases and the V segment lost 4 bases, leaving 9 bases of the junction unmatched. Germline V gene lookup returns CDR1 MNHEY and CDR2 SMNVEV (reference sequence). The CDR3 runs to 16 residues. CDR3 sequence: CASSYITGTGGNEQFF. Written as DNA, the CDR3 is TGTGCCAGCAGTTACATCACCGGGACAGGGGGTAATGAGCAGTTCTTC.

In its sample, this clone is medium-sized. The V gene is TRBV2, the J gene TRBJ2-2; 7 bases match TRBD1. CDR1 is SNHLY and CDR2 is FYNNEI in the germline V gene. The CDR3 is 15 amino acids. After removal of 5 bases from V and 6 bases from J, the junction contained 9 bases not matched to a gene. As DNA, the CDR3 is TGTGCCAGCAGTTATCCGGGACAGAGGGCCGGGGAGCTGTTTTTT. It yields the protein CASSYPGQRAGELFF.

The chain carries TRBV28 and TRBJ1-2; D not resolved. The CDR3 loop spans 15 amino acids. The germline V gene encodes CDR1 MDHEN and CDR2 SYDVKM. Deletions cut 2 bases from V and 7 bases from J, with 17 bases between. The CDR3 DNA follows: TGTGCCAGCAGTTTACCCCGGGGAATCGGACTTGGCTACACCTTC. Amino acid sequence: CASSLPRGIGLGYTF.

The genes are TRBV5-1 and TRBJ2-3; D may be TRBD2 (5 bases). Germline V gene lookup returns CDR1 SGHRS and CDR2 YFSETQ. Trimming took off 0 bases at V and 2 bases at J, with 7 bases between the two ends. This CDR3 region has 14 residues. The CDR3 reads CASSLAGSTDTQYF. CDR3 DNA: TGCGCCAGCAGCTTGGCGGGATCCACAGATACGCAGTATTTT.

V and J are TRBV7-9 and TRBJ2-7; weak D call: TRBD1 (5 bases). CDR3 length: 13 amino acids. Per the germline V gene, CDR1 is SEHNR and CDR2 is FQNEAQ (reference sequence). V gave up 1 base and J gave up 6 bases, with 10 bases separating them. DNA of the CDR3: TGTGCCAGCAGCTTAGGGACAAGGGTCGAGCAGTACTTC. This translates into CASSLGTRVEQYF.

The chain employs TRBV5-4 and TRBJ2-2; 7 bases align to TRBD1. Per germline, CDR1 SGHNT and CDR2 YYREEE (reference sequence). CDR3 length equals 17 residues. After removal of 4 bases from V and 8 bases from J, the junction contained 17 bases not matched to a gene. The CDR3 reads CASSQRTGSPRGGELFF. CDR3 nucleotide sequence: TGTGCCAGCAGCCAAAGGACAGGTTCCCCGAGAGGGGGGGAGCTGTTTTTT.

The rearrangement links TRBV30 to TRBJ2-4; D ambiguous. CDR1 is GTSNPN, CDR2 SVGIG, per germline (reference sequence). This CDR3 spans 16 amino acids. V was trimmed by 2 bases and J by 0 bases, leaving 14 bases between them. The CDR3 DNA sequence: TGTGCCTGGAGTCGTGGCCACCCTCTAGCCAAAAACATTCAGTACTTC. Translating gives CAWSRGHPLAKNIQYF.

The chain is built from TRBV6-5 and TRBJ2-3, with D unclear. CDR3 size: 13 residues. Trimming left V 6 bases short and J 6 bases short, with 13 bases between. Germline V gene lookup returns CDR1 MNHEY and CDR2 SVGAGI. In nucleotides, the CDR3 is TGTGCCAGCAGACTCGGTCCCGAGGATACGCAGTATTTT. Translating it yields CASRLGPEDTQYF.

The chain couples TRBV3-1 (or the pseudogene TRBV3-2) to TRBJ1-2, with 7 bases lining up with TRBD1. The length of the CDR3 is 17 residues. V shed 1 base and J 4 bases; nucleotides not matched to a gene: 12. Germline V lookup: CDR1 LGHDT, CDR2 YNNKEL (reference sequence). CDR3 DNA sequence: TGTGCCAGCAGCCAAGCCCTGACAGGGTTATGGAGCTATGGCTACACCTTC. Its translation is CASSQALTGLWSYGYTF.

The J gene is TRBJ2-3, the V gene TRBV24-1, with TRBD1 matching over 8 bases. The CDR3 length is 14 residues. Germline lookup yields CDR1 KGHDR and CDR2 SFDVKD. V gave up 6 bases and J gave up 5 bases; unmatched junction bases: 6. CDR3 residues: CATSTGGSLDTQYF. Here the CDR3 DNA reads TGTGCCACCAGTACAGGGGGGAGTTTAGATACGCAGTATTTT.

The rearrangement links TRBV19 to TRBJ2-2, with a weak D call TRBD1 (7 bases). With 5 bases removed from V and 7 bases from J, the gap between germline ends came to 11 bases. Per the germline V gene, CDR1 is LNHDA and CDR2 is SQIVND (reference sequence). CDR3 length equals 13 residues. DNA of the CDR3: TGTGCCAGTAGTGCCAGGGGGGTCGGGGAGCTGTTTTTT. It specifies CASSARGVGELFF.

The V and J genes are TRBV7-6 and TRBJ2-1; no definite D call. V lost 2 bases and J 6 bases, leaving 8 bases between the germline ends. Germline assignment: CDR1 SGHVS and CDR2 FNYEAQ. This CDR3 is built from 13 residues. Here the CDR3 DNA reads TGTGCCAGCAGCTTACGACCGGGCAATGAGCAGTTCTTC. It encodes CASSLRPGNEQFF.

This clone was counted once. V usage is TRBV28 and J usage is TRBJ2-5; TRBD2 matches at 7 bases. V dropped 5 bases and J dropped 2; count of bases not matched to a gene: 2. This CDR3 comprises 13 residues. The germline gives CDR1 MDHEN, CDR2 SYDVKM. The CDR3 protein is CASSPGLQETQYF. For the CDR3, the DNA is TGTGCCAGCAGTCCGGGACTACAAGAGACCCAGTACTTC.